This T cell receptor beta chain was recovered during a study of graft-versus-host responses after intestinal transplantation. Study-level points and caveats: GvH clones appeared in recipient marrow, some first in ileum or blood.

Responder cells labeled with CFSE (200,000) were co-plated with irradiated stimulator cells labeled with violet dye (200,000). The table came from immunoSEQ multiplex PCR; TCRdb's copy has only in-frame clones and leaves some out. The data contain approximately 9,000 clones, 25% to 30% of them seen just once; the ten biggest clones take up 3% to 3.5%. The source of this sequence is a human patient who received an intestinal transplant. This specimen was alloreactive CD4+ T cells from a mixed lymphocyte reaction culture, taken before intestinal transplant. Subset denoted: CFSE-low proliferating T cells sorted from roughly six-day pre-transplant mixed lymphocyte reaction (GvH or HvG direction).

CDR3 bases: TGTGCCAGCAGCTTCGGCGGGGGCGAGCAGTACTTC. Its protein product is CASSFGGGEQYF. The chain uses TRBV7-7 and TRBJ2-7, with 7 bases that match TRBD2. The CDR3 length is 12 residues. Germline V lookup: CDR1 SSHAT, CDR2 FNYEAQ (reference sequence). The trim removed 3 bases at V and 6 bases at J, leaving 2 bases unmatched.